Below are 3 T cell receptor beta chains sequenced from a single sample in a study of blood T cell repertoires in COVID-19. The table came from immunoSEQ multiplex PCR; TCRdb's copy has only in-frame clones and leaves some out. The table shows 250,000 to 350,000 clones, with around 90% occurring only once. The sequenced sample was PBMCs or T cells enriched from blood (not recorded which). The receptors shown here come from a woman aged 40 to 50 who had recovered from COVID-19.

The chain is built from TRBV28 and TRBJ2-7; no definite D call. The germline V and J ends were trimmed by 6 bases and 3 bases, with 15 bases remaining between them. Germline V lookup: CDR1 MDHEN, CDR2 SYDVKM. The length of the CDR3 is 14 residues. CDR3: CASSPTMTGYEQYF. CDR3 bases: TGTGCCAGCAGCCCTACAATGACGGGCTACGAGCAGTACTTC.

V usage is TRBV7-9 and J usage is TRBJ1-1; a weak D match, TRBD1 (5 bases). The CDR3 is made up of 15 amino acids. In germline, CDR1 is SEHNR, CDR2 FQNEAQ (reference sequence). Between the trimmed V and J ends, which lost 5 bases and 6 bases, there was a span of 19 bases. The CDR3 protein is CASSRLGGAGSEAFF. The CDR3 DNA is TGTGCCAGCAGCCGCCTGGGTGGGGCTGGTTCTGAAGCTTTCTTT.

The chain links TRBV4-1 to TRBJ2-5, with a weak D call TRBD2 (5 bases). The V end was cut by 0 bases, the J end by 8 bases, with 16 bases between. Looked up from germline, CDR1 is MGHRA and CDR2 is YSYEKL. This CDR3 region has 15 residues. The CDR3 bases are TGCGCCAGCAGCCAAGACCCCCACGGAGGAAGAACCCAGTACTTC. The encoded protein is CASSQDPHGGRTQYF.